This TCR beta chain was observed in a study of cytomegalovirus exposure and HLA in healthy donors. Deletions cut 6 bases from V and 7 bases from J, with 13 bases between. This CDR3 has 12 residues. CDR1 WSHSY and CDR2 SAAADI come from the germline V gene. This clone turned up a few times. What it binds is unknown. Study-level findings and limits: Other equally common chains were less clonally expanded than HLA-associated TCR beta chains, a later analysis showed. The analysis excluded some indistinguishable V segments, including TRBV6-2 and TRBV6-3. Cytomegalovirus status was reportedly diagnosed by the classifier with high sensitivity and specificity. The majority of TCR sequences were rare, yet some public TCRs appeared in many donors.

In the PCR, 60 Vbeta and 13 Jbeta primers were used. This table comes from immunoSEQ multiplex PCR, and its TCRdb copy is limited to in-frame clones, with some not included. Of over 85,000 clones in the sample, 70% to 80% were seen once. The sample taken for sequencing was PBMCs. The sequence was collected from a man aged 40-49 years in good health and CMV-seronegative. The chain uses TRBV10-2 and TRBJ2-7; D is possibly TRBD1 (6 bases). CDR3 sequence reads: CASRTGTGEQYF. In DNA, the CDR3 is TGCGCCAGCAGAACAGGAACAGGGGAGCAGTACTTC.